A single sample is the source of the 20 T cell receptor beta chains below, sequenced in a study of blood T cell repertoires in COVID-19. Only in-frame clones appear in the TCRdb table, and some are missing; sequencing was by immunoSEQ multiplex PCR. This repertoire shows 110,000 to 150,000 clones, about 80% found once; its top ten account for 3.5%. Sequencing was performed on peripheral blood. The origin of the receptors is a man in his sixties or seventies who had recovered from COVID-19.

The chain employs TRBV24-1 and TRBJ2-5; 8 nucleotides agree with TRBD2. Losses at the gene ends were 2 bases for V and 1 base for J; bases not matched to a gene: 5. The CDR3 loop spans 16 amino acids. Germline V gene sequence: CDR1 KGHDR, CDR2 SFDVKD. CDR3 sequence (DNA): TGTGCCACCAGTGATTCGGGAACTAGCGGCCAAGAGACCCAGTACTTC. Its protein is CATSDSGTSGQETQYF.

This chain links TRBV4-1 with TRBJ1-4, with 9 bases fitting TRBD1. The ends lost 1 base at V and 3 bases at J; junction bases unmatched: 3. The length of the CDR3 is 16 residues. Germline V gives CDR1 MGHRA, CDR2 YSYEKL. Written as DNA, the CDR3 is TGCGCCAGCAGCCAAGTAGGGACAGGGCCTAATGAAAAACTGTTTTTT. Protein product: CASSQVGTGPNEKLFF.

Only one count was recorded for this clone. CDR3 sequence reads: CASSLSRVTGELFF. CDR3 DNA sequence: TGTGCCAGCAGTCTTTCCAGGGTTACCGGGGAGCTGTTTTTT. The gene calls are TRBV6-2 or TRBV6-3 and TRBJ2-2, with TRBD1 as a possible D gene (5 bases). Germline V CDR1 and CDR2: MNHEY, SVGEGT. This CDR3 spans 14 amino acids. With 5 bases removed from V and 5 bases from J, the gap between germline ends came to 12 bases.

The chain couples TRBV9 to TRBJ2-1; D is perhaps TRBD2 (6 bases). The CDR3 extends over 16 amino acids. Germline V gives CDR1 SGDLS, CDR2 YYNGEE. Between the trimmed V and J ends, which lost 1 base and 5 bases, there was a span of 16 bases. CDR3 protein: CASSVRDSLLNNEQFF. CDR3 bases: TGTGCCAGCAGCGTACGGGACTCCCTTCTGAACAATGAGCAGTTCTTC.

This chain links TRBV28 with TRBJ2-1, with 12 bases aligning to TRBD2. The CDR3 length is 16 residues. Germline CDR1 MDHEN, CDR2 SYDVKM. V lost 2 bases and J lost 4; bases outside the gene matches: 3. The CDR3 DNA sequence: TGTGCCAGCAGTTTAAGTCTAGCGGGAGGGTACAATGAGCAGTTCTTC. Protein sequence: CASSLSLAGGYNEQFF.

This clone has only one observation. The genes are TRBV30 and TRBJ2-3; tentative D call: TRBD2 (6 bases). The germline CDR1 and CDR2 sequences are GTSNPN and SVGIG (reference sequence). V lost 2 bases, J lost 5 bases, and 14 bases lay in between. The CDR3 spans 14 residues. CDR3 loop: CAWSSVGGIDTQYF. The CDR3 DNA reads TGTGCCTGGAGTTCGGTTGGGGGGATAGATACGCAGTATTTT. The entire variable domain, with the rest obtained from reference TRBV30 and TRBJ2-3, is as follows: SQTIHQWPATLVQPVGSPLSLECTVEGTSNPNLYWYRQAAGRGLQLLFYSVGIGQISSEVPQNLSASRPQDRQFILSSKKLLLSDSGFYLCAWSSVGGIDTQYFGPGTRLTVL.

V and J are TRBV7-9 and TRBJ2-3; 8 nucleotides line up with TRBD1. The CDR3 extends over 15 amino acids. The V segment lost 4 bases and the J segment 5 bases; nucleotides outside the gene matches: 8. In germline, CDR1 is SEHNR, CDR2 FQNEAQ (reference sequence). The CDR3 sequence is CASSSGQGAVDTQYF. CDR3 DNA sequence: TGTGCCAGCAGCTCGGGGCAGGGGGCAGTAGATACGCAGTATTTT.

This clone was recorded once. In DNA form, the CDR3 reads TGTGCTAGTGGTTTGGTAGTCAGCCTAGCGGGAGTTCTAGATACGCAGTATTTT. Encoded protein: CASGLVVSLAGVLDTQYF. The chain couples TRBV12-5 to TRBJ2-3; 10 bases map to TRBD2. The CDR3 has 18 residues. Germline V gives CDR1 LGHNT, CDR2 FRNRAP. The ends lost 0 bases at V and 5 bases at J; junction bases unmatched: 11.

This chain links TRBV6-5 with TRBJ2-2, with D tentatively TRBD1 (5 bases). This CDR3 spans 13 amino acids. From germline, CDR1 is MNHEY and CDR2 SVGAGI. The germline V and J ends were trimmed by 7 bases and 1 base, with 7 bases remaining between them. CDR3 DNA sequence: TGTGCCAGCACCCAGGGGAACACCGGGGAGCTGTTTTTT. Translating it yields CASTQGNTGELFF.

This clone has a handful of counts. The chain links TRBV3-1 (or the pseudogene TRBV3-2) to TRBJ2-1; 9 nucleotides align to TRBD2. Germline loops: CDR1 LGHDT, CDR2 YNNKEL (reference sequence). V shed 4 bases, J shed 5 bases, and the junction held 12 bases outside the gene matches. The CDR3 consists of 17 residues. This CDR3 is CASSPQSTSGPNNEQFF. In DNA form, the CDR3 reads TGTGCCAGCAGCCCTCAATCGACTAGCGGCCCTAACAATGAGCAGTTCTTC.

This clone was observed a handful of times. The CDR3 bases are TGCGCCAGCAGCTTGGGCGGGTCCCAAGGGGGATATGGCTACACCTTC. Encoded protein: CASSLGGSQGGYGYTF. The gene calls are TRBV5-1 and TRBJ1-2; possible D gene TRBD1, 6 bases. This CDR3 region has 16 residues. Germline assignment: CDR1 SGHRS and CDR2 YFSETQ. The germline V and J ends were trimmed by 0 bases and 5 bases, with 17 bases remaining between them.

The CDR3 loop reads CASSGAGQFPGELFF. CDR3 DNA sequence: TGTGCCAGCAGTGGAGCGGGCCAATTCCCCGGGGAGCTGTTTTTT. The rearrangement links TRBV2 to TRBJ2-2; a weak D match, TRBD2 (6 bases). CDR3 length equals 15 residues. Trimming took off 4 bases at V and 6 bases at J, with 15 bases between the two ends. CDR1 and CDR2 (germline): SNHLY, FYNNEI.

This chain joins TRBV5-6 and TRBJ2-7, with 9 bases lining up with TRBD2. CDR1 is SGHDT and CDR2 is YYEEEE in the germline V gene. The CDR3 is 16 amino acids. Trimming at V came to 5 bases and at J to 0 bases, leaving 9 bases not matched to a gene. The CDR3 bases are TGTGCCAGCAGTTCCGTGGGGCGGGAGGGCTCCTACGAGCAGTACTTC. As protein: CASSSVGREGSYEQYF.

The table lists this clone with many counts. This chain connects TRBV30 to TRBJ2-2; unclear D gene. In germline, CDR1 is GTSNPN, CDR2 SVGIG (reference sequence). V lost 5 bases and J 4 bases, leaving 14 bases between the germline ends. The CDR3 length is 14 residues. The CDR3 DNA sequence: TGTGCCTGGGGGGTGAGTCGCTTCACCGGGGAGCTGTTTTTT. Encoded protein: CAWGVSRFTGELFF.

V and J are TRBV6-6 and TRBJ2-2, with D possibly TRBD1 on 5 matching bases. Germline lookup yields CDR1 MNHNY and CDR2 SVGAGI (reference sequence). V dropped 5 bases and J dropped 4 bases, with 11 bases sitting between them. CDR3 length: 14 amino acids. CDR3 in amino acids: CASSSVTATGELFF. In DNA form, the CDR3 reads TGTGCCAGCAGTAGCGTGACAGCCACCGGGGAGCTGTTTTTT.

This chain connects TRBV18 to TRBJ1-1, with D possibly matching TRBD1 (5 bases). V lost 3 bases and J 4 bases, leaving 9 bases between the germline ends. The CDR3 covers 13 residues. The germline V gene encodes CDR1 KGHSH and CDR2 LQKENI. Written as DNA, the CDR3 is TGTGCCAGCTCACCGGGGCAGAGCACTGAAGCTTTCTTT. Protein product: CASSPGQSTEAFF.

The chain is built from TRBV10-3 and TRBJ2-4; D is uncertain. The CDR3 sequence is 12 residues long. Germline V CDR1 and CDR2: ENHRY, SYGVKD. Trimming stripped 3 bases from V and 5 bases from J, with 5 bases between. The CDR3 loop is CAISEGENIQYF. The CDR3 bases are TGTGCCATCAGTGAAGGAGAAAACATTCAGTACTTC.

The genes are TRBV19 and TRBJ2-1; the match to TRBD2 covers 7 bases. The CDR3 covers 13 residues. Germline loops: CDR1 LNHDA, CDR2 SQIVND (reference sequence). The V and J ends lost 8 bases and 8 bases, in that order; junction bases with no gene match: 9. In nucleotides, the CDR3 is TGTGCCAGTTCGGAGACTAGCAGCTATGAGCAGTTCTTC. It encodes CASSETSSYEQFF.

The V call is TRBV11-2, the J call TRBJ1-3; D is possibly TRBD1 (6 bases). The CDR3 totals 18 residues. V lost 5 bases and J 3 bases, leaving 23 bases between the germline ends. Germline assignment: CDR1 SGHAT and CDR2 FQNNGV. CDR3 amino acids: CASSRTPGDMWGGNTIYF. The CDR3 DNA follows: TGTGCCAGCAGCCGAACCCCTGGGGACATGTGGGGTGGAAACACCATATATTTT.

The rearrangement uses TRBV21-1 and TRBJ2-1; the table names TRBD1, a call not compared with the DNA. TRBV21-1 is labeled a pseudogene. The CDR3 extends over 15 amino acids. In DNA, the CDR3 is TGTGCCAGCAGCAACAGGCCAGAGCCCTACAATGAGCAGTTCTTC. As protein: CASSNRPEPYNEQFF.